The rows below give T cell receptor beta chains drawn from one sample of a study of OX40 agonist ivuxolimab in advanced cancers. This table comes from immunoSEQ multiplex PCR, and its TCRdb copy is limited to in-frame clones, with some not included. The sample lists roughly 80,000 clones, over 75% occurring once. The sequences come from CD4+ or CD8+ T cells sorted from blood, collected in a trial of the OX40 agonist ivuxolimab. The origin of the receptors is an adult with an advanced solid tumor such as melanoma, head and neck, liver or kidney cancer. CDR3s leave out the opening cysteine and the closing phenylalanine or tryptophan.

v_call cdr3_aa
TRBV5-6 ASSLPGRGYT
TRBV30 AWSWGQGYYEQY
TRBV6-1 ASRRDRVGANVLT
TRBV19 ASSARDRGHT
TRBV6-5 ASSQTKGPAF
TRBV7-2 ASSDRDRYEQY
TRBV29-1 SVTRDSTGTGSGNEQF
TRBV11-1 ASSPSRGIGQEETQY
TRBV5-6 ASRHDRGYTGELF
TRBV7-8 ASSLGPGRGGYEQY
TRBV7-2 ASSLWGRNQPQH
TRBV11-3 ASSLETSNWNSPLH
TRBV9 ASSAPGIHEDTQY